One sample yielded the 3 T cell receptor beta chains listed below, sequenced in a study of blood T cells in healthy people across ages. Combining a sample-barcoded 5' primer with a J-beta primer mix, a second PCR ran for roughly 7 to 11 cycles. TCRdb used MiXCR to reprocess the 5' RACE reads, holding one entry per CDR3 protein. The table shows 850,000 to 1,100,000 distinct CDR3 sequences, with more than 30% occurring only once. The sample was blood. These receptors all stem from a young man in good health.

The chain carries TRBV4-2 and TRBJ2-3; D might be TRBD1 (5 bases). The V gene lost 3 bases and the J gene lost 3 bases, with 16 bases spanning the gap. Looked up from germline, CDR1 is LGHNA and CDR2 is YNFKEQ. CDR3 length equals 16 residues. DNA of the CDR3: TGTGCCAGCAGCCACCCTAGTGTGGGGCGAACAGATACGCAGTATTTT. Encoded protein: CASSHPSVGRTDTQYF.

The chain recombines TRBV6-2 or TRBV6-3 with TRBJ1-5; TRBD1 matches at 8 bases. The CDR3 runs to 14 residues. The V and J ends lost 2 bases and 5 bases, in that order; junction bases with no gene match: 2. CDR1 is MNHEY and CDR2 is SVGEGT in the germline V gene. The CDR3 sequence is CASSYRQGYQPQHF. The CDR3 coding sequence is TGTGCCAGCAGTTACCGACAGGGGTATCAGCCCCAGCATTTT.

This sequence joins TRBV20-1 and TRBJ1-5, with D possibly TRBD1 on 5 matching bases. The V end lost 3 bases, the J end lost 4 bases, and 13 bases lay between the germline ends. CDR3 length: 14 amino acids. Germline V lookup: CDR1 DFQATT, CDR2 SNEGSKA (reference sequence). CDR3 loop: CSASRSGNNQPQHF. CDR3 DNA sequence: TGCAGTGCTAGTCGATCAGGGAATAATCAGCCCCAGCATTTT.